These T cell receptor beta chains were read from a single sample in a study of memory CD4+ T cells and cytomegalovirus serostatus. Clones were sequenced by immunoSEQ multiplex PCR, and TCRdb holds only the in-frame ones, with some missing. Of 55,000 to 80,000 clones listed, about three quarters are singletons. Sequenced sample: memory CD4+ T cells from blood. Every receptor here comes from an adult in good health and CMV-seropositive. Both conserved end residues are part of each CDR3. A D gene is named only where the DNA matches it firmly.

TRBJ2-3 | - | TRBV2 | CASSASGRRSRATDTQYF | TGTGCCAGCAGTGCTTCGGGTCGGCGCAGTCGAGCAACAGATACGCAGTATTTT
TRBJ1-3 | - | TRBV2 | CASSTAENTIYF | TGTGCCAGCTCTACGGCTGAAAACACCATATATTTT
TRBJ2-7 | TRBD1 | TRBV19 | CASSRKQGAQSEQYF | TGTGCCAGTAGTCGGAAACAGGGGGCGCAGAGCGAGCAGTACTTC
TRBJ2-1 | - | TRBV7-9 | CASSLGLYNEQFF | TGTGCCAGCAGCTTAGGGCTCTACAATGAGCAGTTCTTC
TRBJ2-3 | - | TRBV28 | CASSLVGNRMTDTQYF | TGTGCCAGCAGTTTGGTAGGGAATAGGATGACAGATACGCAGTATTTT
TRBJ2-1 | - | TRBV11-2 | CASSLDQDGYNEQFF | TGTGCCAGCAGCTTAGATCAAGACGGGTACAATGAGCAGTTCTTC
TRBJ2-7 | - | TRBV14 | CASSRYGTYEQYF | TGTGCCAGCAGCCGTTATGGCACCTACGAGCAGTACTTC
TRBJ2-7 | - | TRBV13 | CASSTGARLEQYF | TGTGCCAGCAGCACCGGGGCCCGTCTCGAGCAGTACTTC
TRBJ1-6 | TRBD1 | TRBV4-2 | CASSHARTGDSPLHF | TGTGCCAGCAGCCACGCTCGGACAGGGGATTCACCCCTCCACTTT
TRBJ1-2 | TRBD1 | TRBV7-9 | CASSFPGQGVSGYTF | TGTGCCAGCAGCTTCCCTGGACAGGGAGTCTCTGGCTACACCTTC
TRBJ2-6 | - | TRBV29-1 | CSVGLGWGSSGANVLTF | TGCAGCGTGGGATTGGGGTGGGGGAGCTCTGGGGCCAACGTCCTGACTTTC
TRBJ2-2 | TRBD1 | TRBV9 | CASSVGTGNTGELFF | TGTGCCAGCAGCGTGGGGACAGGGAACACCGGGGAGCTGTTTTTT
TRBJ2-7 | TRBD1 | TRBV7-9 | CASRSGQGSDKQYF | TGTGCCAGCAGGTCGGGACAGGGGTCCGACAAGCAGTACTTC
TRBJ2-7 | TRBD2 | TRBV4-3 | CASSQGISLAGGFEQYF | TGCGCCAGCAGCCAAGGAATATCGCTAGCGGGAGGGTTCGAGCAGTACTTC
TRBJ1-1 | TRBD1 | TRBV7-6 | CASSPGGHRNTEAFF | TGTGCCAGCAGCCCAGGGGGACACAGGAACACTGAAGCTTTCTTT
TRBJ2-2 | - | TRBV21-1 | CASSKARGHGELFF | TGTGCCAGCAGCAAAGCTCGGGGGCACGGGGAGCTGTTTTTT
TRBJ1-4 | - | TRBV5-1 | CASSLVLGLGATNEKLFF | TGCGCCAGCAGCTTGGTCTTAGGCTTGGGGGCAACTAATGAAAAACTGTTTTTT